These 26 T cell receptor beta chains were sequenced from one sample in a study of T cell responses to AZD1222 COVID-19 vaccine. The protocol was immunoSEQ multiplex PCR, while the TCRdb copy is restricted to in-frame clones and leaves out a portion. This table holds approximately 170,000 clones, 80% to 95% found once. This specimen consisted of peripheral blood, obtained on day 0 of AZD1222 vaccination. Receptor source: an adult in good health.

This clone appeared once. This sequence joins TRBV6-5 and TRBJ2-2; D might be TRBD1 or TRBD2, each matching 5 bases. CDR1 and CDR2 from the germline V gene are MNHEY and SVGAGI. V gave up 8 bases and J gave up 7 bases, with 20 bases separating them. The CDR3 is 15 amino acids. The CDR3 DNA follows: TGTGCCAGCGGCAAAATAGCCGCGAGGGGCGGGGAGCTGTTTTTT. Its translation: CASGKIAARGGELFF.

The V call is TRBV4-1, the J call TRBJ1-4, with D maybe TRBD1 (5 bases). V shed 5 bases and J shed 8 bases, with 15 bases lying between them. CDR1 is MGHRA and CDR2 is YSYEKL in the germline V gene. The CDR3 consists of 14 residues. CDR3 nucleotide sequence: TGCGCCAGCAGCGAAAGGGTGGGGGTCGAAAAACTGTTTTTT. Protein sequence: CASSERVGVEKLFF.

This clone was recorded once. The V gene is TRBV6-5, the J gene TRBJ2-7; 14 positions match TRBD2. The V segment lost 5 bases and the J segment 3 bases; nucleotides outside the gene matches: 3. CDR1 MNHEY and CDR2 SVGAGI come from the germline V gene. This CDR3 comprises 15 residues. CDR3 sequence reads: CASSTGLAGGYEQYF. The CDR3 nucleotides are TGTGCCAGCAGTACCGGACTAGCGGGGGGCTACGAGCAGTACTTC.

V gene TRBV9 combines with J gene TRBJ2-1; D ambiguous. Germline V gene lookup returns CDR1 SGDLS and CDR2 YYNGEE. V was shortened by 0 bases and J by 7 bases, with 17 bases between the two germline ends. The CDR3 runs 16 residues. CDR3 DNA sequence: TGTGCCAGCAGCGTAGAAACGGCCAGAATACAGAATGAGCAGTTCTTC. It yields the protein CASSVETARIQNEQFF.

The chain combines TRBV4-1 with TRBJ1-1; TRBD1 matches 8 bases. CDR3 size: 15 residues. The junction had 9 bases not matched to a gene; V was cut back by 4 bases and J by 5 bases. Germline V lookup: CDR1 MGHRA, CDR2 YSYEKL. The CDR3 DNA reads as TGCGCCAGCAGCCTTTTTACAGGGGGTGGAACTGAAGCTTTCTTT. Its translation is CASSLFTGGGTEAFF.

This clone has a handful of counts. The chain joins TRBV7-3 to TRBJ2-1; TRBD2 matches 10 bases. J was trimmed by 9 bases and V by 2 bases; bases with no gene match: 7. This CDR3 has 15 amino acids. Germline loops: CDR1 SGHTA, CDR2 FQGTGA. CDR3 DNA: TGTGCCAGCAGCTTAGAAGGCCTAGCGGGAGCTGAGCAGTTCTTC. Amino acids: CASSLEGLAGAEQFF. The variable domain in full, completed from reference TRBV7-3 and TRBJ2-1, reads GAGVSQTPSNKVTEKGKYVELRCDPISGHTALYWYRQSLGQGPEFLIYFQGTGAADDSGLPNDRFFAVRPEGSVSTLKIQRTERGDSAVYLCASSLEGLAGAEQFFGPGTRLTVL.

The chain combines TRBV5-1 with TRBJ1-2; D gene unclear. The length of the CDR3 is 14 residues. With 0 bases removed from V and 4 bases from J, the gap between germline ends came to 10 bases. CDR1 and CDR2 (germline): SGHRS, YFSETQ. The CDR3 coding sequence is TGCGCCAGCAGCTTGGCTGACATCACCTATGGCTACACCTTC. Translating gives CASSLADITYGYTF.

V usage is TRBV7-6 and J usage is TRBJ2-5, with 9 bases fitting TRBD1. CDR1 and CDR2 from the germline V gene are SGHVS and FNYEAQ. Trimming removed 9 bases from V and 5 bases from J; junction bases left unmatched: 4. The CDR3 has 12 amino acids. The CDR3 nucleotides read TGTGCCAGTGGGACAGGGATGGAGACCCAGTACTTC. Translation: CASGTGMETQYF.

Comments on this clone: Other DNA sequences in this specimen translate into the identical CDR3. V gene TRBV19 combines with J gene TRBJ1-5; D call uncertain. This CDR3 region has 12 residues. Trimming removed 3 bases from V and 4 bases from J, with 4 bases in between. Per germline, CDR1 LNHDA and CDR2 SQIVND (reference sequence). DNA for the CDR3: TGTGCCAGTAGTATGGGAAATCAGCCCCAGCATTTT. It yields the protein CASSMGNQPQHF.

The chain combines TRBV6-5 with TRBJ2-3; tentative D call: TRBD2 (6 bases). V lost 11 bases, J lost 4 bases, and 22 bases lay in between. The CDR3 consists of 15 residues. The germline gives CDR1 MNHEY, CDR2 SVGAGI. This chain's CDR3 is CAGRYRGSGPDTQYF. CDR3 sequence (DNA): TGTGCCGGGCGTTATCGGGGGAGTGGTCCAGATACGCAGTATTTT.

The chain carries TRBV18 and TRBJ2-1, with 10 bases fitting TRBD1. In germline, CDR1 is KGHSH, CDR2 LQKENI. CDR3 size: 16 residues. V lost 4 bases to trimming and J lost 3 bases; unmatched junction nucleotides: 6. CDR3 in DNA: TGTGCCAGCTCACGGGTTCGGGACAGGGGCTACAATGAGCAGTTCTTC. It encodes CASSRVRDRGYNEQFF. Variable domain in full (rest from reference TRBV18 and TRBJ2-1): NAGVMQNPRHLVRRRGQEARLRCSPMKGHSHVYWYRQLPEEGLKFMVYLQKENIIDESGMPKERFSAEFPKEGPSILRIQQVVRGDSAAYFCASSRVRDRGYNEQFFGPGTRLTVL.

For the CDR3, the DNA is TGTGCCAGCAGCCAAGATCTTAAGAATTCACCCCTCCACTTT. Amino acids: CASSQDLKNSPLHF. The V call is TRBV14, the J call TRBJ1-6; D not certain. CDR1 and CDR2 from the germline V gene are SGHDN and FVKESK. The V end was cut by 0 bases, the J end by 7 bases, with 7 bases between. This CDR3 comprises 14 residues.

This chain links TRBV2 with TRBJ1-5; TRBD1 might be the D (6 bases). The CDR3 is 15 amino acids. Trimming shortened V by 6 bases and J by 0 bases, and 12 bases separated the two germline ends. CDR1 is SNHLY and CDR2 is FYNNEI in the germline V gene. The CDR3 loop is CASSSDRLSNQPQHF. In DNA, the CDR3 is TGTGCCAGCAGCTCCGACAGGCTTAGCAATCAGCCCCAGCATTTT.

V usage is TRBV29-1 and J usage is TRBJ1-2, with no clear D. Trimming cost V 5 bases and J 6 bases, with 13 bases left between them. Germline V CDR1 and CDR2: SQVTM, ANQGSEA. The CDR3 covers 12 residues. The CDR3 nucleotides are TGCAGCGTTAGCCCCAATAGGCATGGCTACACCTTC. The encoded protein is CSVSPNRHGYTF. Combining the CDR3 with reference TRBV29-1 and TRBJ1-2 gives the whole variable domain SAVISQKPSRDICQRGTSLTIQCQVDSQVTMMFWYRQQPGQSLTLIATANQGSEATYESGFVIDKFPISRPNLTFSTLTVSNMSPEDSSIYLCSVSPNRHGYTFGSGTRLTVV.

The rearrangement joins TRBV6-5 to TRBJ1-1; D not certain. In germline, CDR1 is MNHEY, CDR2 SVGAGI. This CDR3 has 14 amino acids. V was cut by 4 bases and J by 5 bases, with 14 bases left in between. For the CDR3, the DNA is TGTGCCAGCAGTTCACGGGGAGGAGGGACTGAAGCTTTCTTT. Protein product: CASSSRGGGTEAFF.

The V and J genes are TRBV15 and TRBJ2-1; 11 bases match TRBD2. V lost 3 bases and J lost 6; bases outside the gene matches: 10. Germline V gene data show CDR1 as LNHNV and CDR2 as YYDKDF (reference sequence). This CDR3 region has 17 residues. This CDR3 reads CATSSWGRSGRGNEQFF. The CDR3 DNA is TGTGCCACCAGCAGTTGGGGCCGTAGCGGGAGGGGCAATGAGCAGTTCTTC.

As for this clone: Germline and junction disagree at one end, which may indicate a read error. This chain uses TRBV7-7 with TRBJ1-5, with D maybe TRBD1 (6 bases). The CDR3 totals 17 residues. The germline CDR1 and CDR2 sequences are SSHAT and FNYEAQ (reference sequence). CDR3 bases: TGTGCTAGCAGCTTGGGGGCGGGGATTTATAGCAATCAGCCCCAGCATTTT. Translating gives CASSLGAGIYSNQPQHF.

In nucleotides, the CDR3 is TGTGCCAGCTCACCAATGAATAGAGGGGACGGCTACACCTTC. Translation: CASSPMNRGDGYTF. This chain connects TRBV18 to TRBJ1-2; weak D call: TRBD1 (5 bases). V was shortened by 2 bases and J by 8 bases, with 15 bases between the two germline ends. Germline CDR1 is KGHSH and CDR2 is LQKENI. There are 14 residues in the CDR3.

This rearrangement joins TRBV18 to TRBJ2-7; D ambiguous. The CDR3 consists of 13 residues. The germline V gene has CDR1 KGHSH and CDR2 LQKENI. Deletions cut 3 bases from V and 1 base from J, with 7 bases between. CDR3: CASSPSQSYEQYF. CDR3 DNA sequence: TGTGCCAGCTCACCGAGCCAGTCCTACGAGCAGTACTTC.

The chain links TRBV11-2 to TRBJ2-2; D gene unclear. The CDR3 is 13 amino acids. The germline V and J ends were trimmed by 0 bases and 4 bases, with 3 bases remaining between them. Germline V gene sequence: CDR1 SGHAT, CDR2 FQNNGV. CDR3 DNA sequence: TGTGCCAGCAGCTTAGACGGCACCGGGGAGCTGTTTTTT. Residues: CASSLDGTGELFF.

This chain connects TRBV5-6 to TRBJ2-5, with 7 bases lining up with TRBD1. The germline V gene encodes CDR1 SGHDT and CDR2 YYEEEE. The CDR3 spans 14 residues. The V segment lost 3 bases and the J segment 7 bases; nucleotides outside the gene matches: 9. The CDR3 here is CASSSLRGSATQYF. The CDR3 DNA reads as TGTGCCAGCAGCTCCCTCAGGGGGTCCGCGACCCAGTACTTC.

The chain uses TRBV19 and TRBJ2-7, with 7 positions matching TRBD1. Germline trimming cut 5 bases from V and 5 bases from J; bases unmatched to any gene: 18. The CDR3 length is 17 residues. Germline CDR1 is LNHDA and CDR2 is SQIVND (reference sequence). In nucleotides, the CDR3 is TGTGCCAGTAGTCTTTCTAATACAGGGGACCCCTGGGACGAGCAGTACTTC. Translating it yields CASSLSNTGDPWDEQYF.

The rearrangement joins TRBV2 to TRBJ1-1, with D possibly matching TRBD1 (5 bases). The CDR3 is 15 residues long. Germline V gene data show CDR1 as SNHLY and CDR2 as FYNNEI. The germline V and J ends were trimmed by 4 bases and 0 bases, with 12 bases remaining between them. CDR3 bases: TGTGCCAGCAGTGTGCGGGGGACCCTGAACACTGAAGCTTTCTTT. It encodes CASSVRGTLNTEAFF.

The chain has TRBV20-1 and TRBJ2-5; D remains ambiguous. V lost 3 bases and J lost 0, with 14 bases in between. This CDR3 is built from 15 residues. Germline lookup yields CDR1 DFQATT and CDR2 SNEGSKA (reference sequence). CDR3 sequence: CSASQLKWYQETQYF. CDR3 coding DNA: TGCAGTGCTAGTCAACTGAAATGGTACCAAGAGACCCAGTACTTC.

The rearrangement joins TRBV15 to TRBJ2-5; TRBD1 might be the D (6 bases). Trimming removed 3 bases at V and 1 base at J, with 9 bases between. Germline values: CDR1 LNHNV, CDR2 YYDKDF (reference sequence). CDR3 length equals 14 residues. The CDR3 DNA sequence: TGTGCCACCAGCAGCAGGGACATCCAAGAGACCCAGTACTTC. Protein product: CATSSRDIQETQYF.

The chain uses TRBV20-1 and TRBJ2-1; weak D call: TRBD2 (7 bases). The ends were cut back, 3 bases at V and 15 bases at J, with 12 bases in the middle. This CDR3 region has 10 residues. Per germline, CDR1 DFQATT and CDR2 SNEGSKA (reference sequence). CDR3 nucleotide sequence: TGCAGTGCTAGGGGGGCTAGCGGGTTCTTC. Translation gives CSARGASGFF.